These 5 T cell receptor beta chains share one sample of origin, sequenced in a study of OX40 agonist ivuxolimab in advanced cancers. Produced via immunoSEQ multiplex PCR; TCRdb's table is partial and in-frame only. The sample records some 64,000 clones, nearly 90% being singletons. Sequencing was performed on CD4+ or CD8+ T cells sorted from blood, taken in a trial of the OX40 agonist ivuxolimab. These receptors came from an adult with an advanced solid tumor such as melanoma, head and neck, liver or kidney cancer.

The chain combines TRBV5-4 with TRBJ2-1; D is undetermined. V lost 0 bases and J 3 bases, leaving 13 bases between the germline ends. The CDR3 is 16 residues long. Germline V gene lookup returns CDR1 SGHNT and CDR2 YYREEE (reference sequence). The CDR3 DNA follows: TGTGCCAGCAGCTTGGGTGGAACAGCCCTCTACAATGAGCAGTTCTTC. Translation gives CASSLGGTALYNEQFF.

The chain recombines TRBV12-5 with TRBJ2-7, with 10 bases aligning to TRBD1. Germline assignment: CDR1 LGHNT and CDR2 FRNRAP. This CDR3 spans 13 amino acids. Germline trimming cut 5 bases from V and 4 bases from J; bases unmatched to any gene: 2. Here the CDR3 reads CASGADRGYEQYF. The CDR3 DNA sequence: TGTGCTAGTGGTGCGGACAGGGGGTACGAGCAGTACTTC.

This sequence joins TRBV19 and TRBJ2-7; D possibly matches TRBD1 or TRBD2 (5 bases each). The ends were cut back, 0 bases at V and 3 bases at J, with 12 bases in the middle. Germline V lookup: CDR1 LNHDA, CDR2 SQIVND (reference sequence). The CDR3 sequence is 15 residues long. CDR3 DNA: TGTGCCAGTAGTATAGAGAGTTTGGGGGTCTACGAGCAGTACTTC. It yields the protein CASSIESLGVYEQYF.

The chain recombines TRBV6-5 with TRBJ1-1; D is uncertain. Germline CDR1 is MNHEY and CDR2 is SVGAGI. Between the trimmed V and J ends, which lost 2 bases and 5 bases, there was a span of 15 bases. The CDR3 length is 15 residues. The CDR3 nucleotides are TGTGCCAGCAGTTACGATGGGGTTCCGGGGACTGAAGCTTTCTTT. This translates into CASSYDGVPGTEAFF.

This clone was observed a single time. The CDR3 DNA sequence: TGTGCCAGCGGTGTCCTCAGGGGGAGGGGAATGAACACTGAAGCTTTCTTT. Amino acids: CASGVLRGRGMNTEAFF. This chain links TRBV5-6 with TRBJ1-1; 7 nucleotides agree with TRBD1. The germline gives CDR1 SGHDT, CDR2 YYEEEE. Trimming removed 7 bases from V and 0 bases from J; junction bases left unmatched: 15. This CDR3 comprises 17 residues.